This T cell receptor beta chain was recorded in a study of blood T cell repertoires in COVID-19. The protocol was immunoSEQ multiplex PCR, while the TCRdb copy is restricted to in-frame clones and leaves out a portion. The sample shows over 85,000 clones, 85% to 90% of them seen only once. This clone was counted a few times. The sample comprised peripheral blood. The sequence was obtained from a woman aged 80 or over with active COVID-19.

Here the CDR3 reads CASSTNAGTSGSSYNEQFF. As DNA, the CDR3 is TGTGCCAGCAGCACCAACGCCGGGACTAGCGGAAGCTCCTACAATGAGCAGTTCTTC. The chain is built from TRBV7-9 and TRBJ2-1, with 11 bases matching TRBD2. Germline CDR1 and CDR2: SEHNR and FQNEAQ (reference sequence). Germline trimming cut 5 bases from V and 0 bases from J; bases unmatched to any gene: 12. The CDR3 consists of 19 residues. Drawing the rest from reference TRBV7-9 and TRBJ2-1, the complete variable domain is DTGVSQNPRHKITKRGQNVTFRCDPISEHNRLYWYRQTLGQGPEFLTYFQNEAQLEKSRLLSDRFSAERPKGSFSTLEIQRTEQGDSAMYLCASSTNAGTSGSSYNEQFFGPGTRLTVL.